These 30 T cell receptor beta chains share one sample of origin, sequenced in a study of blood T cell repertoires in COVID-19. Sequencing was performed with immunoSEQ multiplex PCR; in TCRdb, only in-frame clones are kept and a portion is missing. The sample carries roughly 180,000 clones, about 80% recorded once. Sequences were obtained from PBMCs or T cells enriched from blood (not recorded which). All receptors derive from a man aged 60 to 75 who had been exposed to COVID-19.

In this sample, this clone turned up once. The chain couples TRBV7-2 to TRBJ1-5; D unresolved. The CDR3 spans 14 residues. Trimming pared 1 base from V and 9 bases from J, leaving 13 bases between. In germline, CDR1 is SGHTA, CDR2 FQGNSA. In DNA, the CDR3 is TGTGCCAGCAGCTTAGGAGCGAGCGGGTCGCCCCAGCATTTT. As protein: CASSLGASGSPQHF. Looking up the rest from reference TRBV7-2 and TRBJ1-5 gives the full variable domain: GAGVSQSPSNKVTEKGKDVELRCDPISGHTALYWYRQSLGQGLEFLIYFQGNSAPDKSGLPSDRFSAERTGGSVSTLTIQRTQQEDSAVYLCASSLGASGSPQHFGDGTRLSIL.

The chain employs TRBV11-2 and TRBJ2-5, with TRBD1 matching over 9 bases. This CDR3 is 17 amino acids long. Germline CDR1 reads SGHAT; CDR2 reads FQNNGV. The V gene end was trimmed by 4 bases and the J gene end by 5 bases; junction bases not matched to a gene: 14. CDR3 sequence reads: CASSSYIYRGRGETQYF. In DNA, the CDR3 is TGTGCCAGCAGCTCTTATATCTACAGGGGGCGCGGGGAGACCCAGTACTTC.

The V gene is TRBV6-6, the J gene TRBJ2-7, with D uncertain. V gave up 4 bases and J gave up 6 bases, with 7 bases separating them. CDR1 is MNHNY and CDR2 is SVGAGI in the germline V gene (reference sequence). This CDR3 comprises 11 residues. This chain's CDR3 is CASSSPTEQYF. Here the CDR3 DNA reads TGTGCCAGCAGTTCTCCTACCGAGCAGTACTTC.

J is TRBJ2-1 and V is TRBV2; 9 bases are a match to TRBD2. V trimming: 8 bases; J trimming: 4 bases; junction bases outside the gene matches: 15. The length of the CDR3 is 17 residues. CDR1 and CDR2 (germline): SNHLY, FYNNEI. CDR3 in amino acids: CASRKGAGGDGYNEQFF. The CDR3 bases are TGTGCCAGCCGAAAGGGAGCGGGAGGCGATGGTTACAATGAGCAGTTCTTC.

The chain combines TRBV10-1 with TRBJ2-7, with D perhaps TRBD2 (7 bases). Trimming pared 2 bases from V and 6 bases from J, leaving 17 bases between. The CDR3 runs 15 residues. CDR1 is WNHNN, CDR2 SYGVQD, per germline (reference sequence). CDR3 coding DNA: TGCGCCAGCAGTGAGGCTCGTGGGGGGGGCGCCGAGCAGTACTTC. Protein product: CASSEARGGGAEQYF.

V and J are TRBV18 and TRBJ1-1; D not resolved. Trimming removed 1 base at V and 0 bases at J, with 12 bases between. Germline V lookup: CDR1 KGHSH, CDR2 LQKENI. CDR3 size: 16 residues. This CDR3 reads CASSPQGGPLNTEAFF. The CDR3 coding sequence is TGTGCCAGCTCACCACAGGGCGGGCCCTTGAACACTGAAGCTTTCTTT. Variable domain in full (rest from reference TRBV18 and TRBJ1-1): NAGVMQNPRHLVRRRGQEARLRCSPMKGHSHVYWYRQLPEEGLKFMVYLQKENIIDESGMPKERFSAEFPKEGPSILRIQQVVRGDSAAYFCASSPQGGPLNTEAFFGQGTRLTVV.

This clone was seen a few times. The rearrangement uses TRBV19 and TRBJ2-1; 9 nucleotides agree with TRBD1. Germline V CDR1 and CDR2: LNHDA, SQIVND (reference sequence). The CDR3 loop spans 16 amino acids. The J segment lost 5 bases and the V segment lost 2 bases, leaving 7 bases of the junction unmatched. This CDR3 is CASSIRTGQGDNEQFF. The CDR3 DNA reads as TGTGCCAGTAGTATAAGGACGGGACAGGGTGACAATGAGCAGTTCTTC.

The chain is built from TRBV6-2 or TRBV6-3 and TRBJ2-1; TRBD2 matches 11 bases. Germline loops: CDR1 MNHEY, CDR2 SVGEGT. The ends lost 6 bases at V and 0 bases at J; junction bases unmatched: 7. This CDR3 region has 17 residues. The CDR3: CASSPGTSGHSYNEQFF. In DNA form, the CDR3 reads TGTGCCAGCAGCCCAGGGACTAGCGGTCACTCCTACAATGAGCAGTTCTTC.

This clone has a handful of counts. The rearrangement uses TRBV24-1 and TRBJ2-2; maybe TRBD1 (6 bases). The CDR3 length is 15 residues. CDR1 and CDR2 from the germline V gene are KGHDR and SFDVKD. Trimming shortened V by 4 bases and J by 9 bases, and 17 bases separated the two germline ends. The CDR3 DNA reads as TGTGCCACCAGTGACCGGACAGCCCTTCCCAGGGAGCTGTTTTTT. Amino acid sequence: CATSDRTALPRELFF.

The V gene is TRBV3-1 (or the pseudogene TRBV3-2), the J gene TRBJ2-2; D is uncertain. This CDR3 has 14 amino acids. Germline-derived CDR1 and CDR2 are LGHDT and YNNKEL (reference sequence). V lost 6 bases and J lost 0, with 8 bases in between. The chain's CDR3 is CASRGRTNTGELFF. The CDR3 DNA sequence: TGTGCCAGCAGGGGCCGGACGAACACCGGGGAGCTGTTTTTT.

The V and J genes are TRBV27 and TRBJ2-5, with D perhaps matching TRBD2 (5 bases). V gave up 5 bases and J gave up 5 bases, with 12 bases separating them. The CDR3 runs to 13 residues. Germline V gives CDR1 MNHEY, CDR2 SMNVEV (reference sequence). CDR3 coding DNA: TGTGCCAGCAGTGTGGACCGAGGGGAGACCCAGTACTTC. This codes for CASSVDRGETQYF.

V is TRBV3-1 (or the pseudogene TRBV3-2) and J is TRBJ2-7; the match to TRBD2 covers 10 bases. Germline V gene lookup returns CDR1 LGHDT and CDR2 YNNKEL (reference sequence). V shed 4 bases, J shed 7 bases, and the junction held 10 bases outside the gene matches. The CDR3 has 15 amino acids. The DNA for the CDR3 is TGTGCCAGCAGCCTTTCTTCTAGCGGGGGAGGAGAGCAGTACTTC. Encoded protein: CASSLSSSGGGEQYF.

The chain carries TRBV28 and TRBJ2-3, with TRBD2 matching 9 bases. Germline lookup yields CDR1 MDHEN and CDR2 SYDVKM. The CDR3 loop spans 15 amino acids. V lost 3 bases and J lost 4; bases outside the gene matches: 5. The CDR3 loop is CASSFGGGGSDTQYF. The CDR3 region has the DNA TGTGCCAGCAGTTTCGGCGGGGGGGGGTCAGATACGCAGTATTTT.

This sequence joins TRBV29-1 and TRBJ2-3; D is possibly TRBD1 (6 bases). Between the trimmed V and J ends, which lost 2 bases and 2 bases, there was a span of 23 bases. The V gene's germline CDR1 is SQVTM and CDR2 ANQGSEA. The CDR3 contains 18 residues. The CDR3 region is CSVEFAGARTANTDTQYF. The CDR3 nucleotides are TGCAGCGTTGAATTTGCCGGCGCAAGGACAGCGAACACAGATACGCAGTATTTT.

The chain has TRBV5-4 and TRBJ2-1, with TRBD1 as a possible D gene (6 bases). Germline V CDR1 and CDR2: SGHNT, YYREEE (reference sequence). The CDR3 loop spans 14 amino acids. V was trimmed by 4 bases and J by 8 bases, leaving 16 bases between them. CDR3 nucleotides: TGTGCCAGCAGCGTCCGAGGGGGTGTGGATGAGCAGTTCTTC. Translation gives CASSVRGGVDEQFF.

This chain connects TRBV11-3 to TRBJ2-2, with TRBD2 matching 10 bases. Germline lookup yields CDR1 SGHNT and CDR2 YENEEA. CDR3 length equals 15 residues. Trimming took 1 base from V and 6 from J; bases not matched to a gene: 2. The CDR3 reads CASSLVAGGAGELFF. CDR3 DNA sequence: TGTGCCAGCAGCTTAGTAGCGGGAGGCGCCGGGGAGCTGTTTTTT.

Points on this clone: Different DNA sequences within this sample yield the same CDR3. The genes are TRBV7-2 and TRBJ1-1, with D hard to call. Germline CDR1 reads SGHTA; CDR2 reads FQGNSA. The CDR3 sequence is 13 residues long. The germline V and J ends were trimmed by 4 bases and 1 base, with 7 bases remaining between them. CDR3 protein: CASSSPWNTEAFF. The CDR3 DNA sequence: TGTGCCAGCAGCTCCCCCTGGAACACTGAAGCTTTCTTT.

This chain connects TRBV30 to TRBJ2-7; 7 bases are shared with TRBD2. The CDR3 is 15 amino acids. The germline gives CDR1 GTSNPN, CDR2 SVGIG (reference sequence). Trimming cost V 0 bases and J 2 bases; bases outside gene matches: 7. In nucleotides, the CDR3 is TGTGCCTGGAGTGTTTTAGCGGGTTCAACCTACGAGCAGTACTTC. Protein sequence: CAWSVLAGSTYEQYF.

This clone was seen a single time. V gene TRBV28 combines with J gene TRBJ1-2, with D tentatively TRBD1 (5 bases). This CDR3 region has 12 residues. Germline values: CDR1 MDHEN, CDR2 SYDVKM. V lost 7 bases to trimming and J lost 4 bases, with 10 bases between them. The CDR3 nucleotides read TGTGCCAGCACCCAAGGGGTCTATGGCTACACCTTC. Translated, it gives CASTQGVYGYTF.

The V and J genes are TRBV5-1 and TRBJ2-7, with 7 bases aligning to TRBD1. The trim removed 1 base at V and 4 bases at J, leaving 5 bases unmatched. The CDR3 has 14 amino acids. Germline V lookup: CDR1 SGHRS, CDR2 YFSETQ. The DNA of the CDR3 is TGCGCCAGCAGCTTGCGGGACAGAGGATACGAGCAGTACTTC. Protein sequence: CASSLRDRGYEQYF. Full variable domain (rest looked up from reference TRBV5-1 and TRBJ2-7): KAGVTQTPRYLIKTRGQQVTLSCSPISGHRSVSWYQQTPGQGLQFLFEYFSETQRNKGNFPGRFSGRQFSNSRSEMNVSTLELGDSALYLCASSLRDRGYEQYFGPGTRLTVT.

Here the CDR3 reads CASRVDRGGNQPQHF. CDR3 DNA: TGTGCCAGTAGGGTCGACAGGGGAGGCAATCAGCCCCAGCATTTT. This rearrangement joins TRBV19 to TRBJ1-5; 8 bases match TRBD1. This CDR3 comprises 15 residues. CDR1 and CDR2 (germline): LNHDA, SQIVND (reference sequence). The V and J ends lost 6 bases and 2 bases, in that order; junction bases with no gene match: 6. The variable domain in full, completed from reference TRBV19 and TRBJ1-5, reads DGGITQSPKYLFRKEGQNVTLSCEQNLNHDAMYWYRQDPGQGLRLIYYSQIVNDFQKGDIAEGYSVSREKKESFPLTVTSAQKNPTAFYLCASRVDRGGNQPQHFGDGTRLSIL.

This CDR3 is CASSSRGQIIHNEQFF. The CDR3 bases are TGTGCCAGCAGCTCCCGGGGTCAGATAATACACAATGAGCAGTTCTTC. The J gene is TRBJ2-1, the V gene TRBV14, with a possible D match to TRBD2 (5 bases). Germline CDR1 reads SGHDN; CDR2 reads FVKESK. The V and J ends lost 5 bases and 5 bases respectively, with 19 bases between them. The CDR3 loop spans 16 amino acids.

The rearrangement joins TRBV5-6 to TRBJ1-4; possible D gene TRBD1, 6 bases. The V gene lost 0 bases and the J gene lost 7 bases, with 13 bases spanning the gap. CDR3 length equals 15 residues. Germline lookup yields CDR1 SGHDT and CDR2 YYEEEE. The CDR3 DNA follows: TGTGCCAGCAGCTTGGCCGGGCAGGGGACTGAAAAACTGTTTTTT. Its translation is CASSLAGQGTEKLFF. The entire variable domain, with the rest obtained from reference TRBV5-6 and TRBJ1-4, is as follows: DAGVTQSPTHLIKTRGQQVTLRCSPKSGHDTVSWYQQALGQGPQFIFQYYEEEERQRGNFPDRFSGHQFPNYSSELNVNALLLGDSALYLCASSLAGQGTEKLFFGSGTQLSVL.

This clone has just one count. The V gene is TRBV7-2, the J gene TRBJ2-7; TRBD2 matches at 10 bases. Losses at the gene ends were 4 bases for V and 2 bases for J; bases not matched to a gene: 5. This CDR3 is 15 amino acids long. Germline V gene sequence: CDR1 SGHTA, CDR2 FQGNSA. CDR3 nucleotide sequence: TGTGCCAGCAGCTGGACTAGCGGAGATACCTACGAGCAGTACTTC. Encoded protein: CASSWTSGDTYEQYF.

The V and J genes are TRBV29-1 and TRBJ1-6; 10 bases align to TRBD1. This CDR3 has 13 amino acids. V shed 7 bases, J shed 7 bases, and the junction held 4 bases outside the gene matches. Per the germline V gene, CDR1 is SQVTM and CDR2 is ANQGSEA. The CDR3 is CSGGQGLNSPLHF. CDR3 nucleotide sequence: TGCAGCGGGGGACAGGGGCTCAATTCACCCCTCCACTTT.

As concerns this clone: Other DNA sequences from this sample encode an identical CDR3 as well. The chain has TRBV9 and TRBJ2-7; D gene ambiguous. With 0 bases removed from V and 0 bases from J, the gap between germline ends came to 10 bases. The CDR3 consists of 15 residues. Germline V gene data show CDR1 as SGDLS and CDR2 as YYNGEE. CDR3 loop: CASSVEAGSSYEQYF. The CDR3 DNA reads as TGTGCCAGCAGCGTAGAGGCAGGTAGCTCCTACGAGCAGTACTTC.

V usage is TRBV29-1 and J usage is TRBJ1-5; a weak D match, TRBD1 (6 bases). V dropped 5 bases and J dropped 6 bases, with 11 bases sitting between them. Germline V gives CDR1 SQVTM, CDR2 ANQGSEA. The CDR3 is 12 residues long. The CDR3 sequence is CSVRDTGQPQHF. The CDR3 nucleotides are TGCAGCGTTCGGGACACTGGTCAGCCCCAGCATTTT.

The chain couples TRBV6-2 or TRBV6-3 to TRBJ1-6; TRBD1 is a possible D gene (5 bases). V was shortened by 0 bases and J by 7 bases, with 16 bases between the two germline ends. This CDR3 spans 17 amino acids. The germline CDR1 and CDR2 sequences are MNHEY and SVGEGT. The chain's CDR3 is CASSYSSGGGMNSPLHF. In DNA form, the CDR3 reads TGTGCCAGCAGTTACTCTTCTGGCGGGGGTATGAATTCACCCCTCCACTTT.

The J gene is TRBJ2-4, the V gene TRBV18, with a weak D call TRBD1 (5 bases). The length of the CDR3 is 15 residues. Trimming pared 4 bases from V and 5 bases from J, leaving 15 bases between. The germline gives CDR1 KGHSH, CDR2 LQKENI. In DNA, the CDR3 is TGTGCCAGCTCACTAAAGAGGCAGGGCCAAAACATTCAGTACTTC. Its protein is CASSLKRQGQNIQYF.

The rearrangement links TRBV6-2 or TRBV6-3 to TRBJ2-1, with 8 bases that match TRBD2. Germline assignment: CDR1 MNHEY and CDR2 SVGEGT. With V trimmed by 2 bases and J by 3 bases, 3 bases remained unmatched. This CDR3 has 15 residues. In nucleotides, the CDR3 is TGTGCCAGCAGTTACCTGACTAGCGACTACAATGAGCAGTTCTTC. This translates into CASSYLTSDYNEQFF.